The subject of this entry is one T cell receptor (beta chain). The data stem from a study of blood T cell repertoires in COVID-19. Looking at the study overall: Spain, Italy and the United States supplied samples that represented acute and convalescent COVID-19. T cells, B-cell-depleted T cells, or PBMCs supplied cDNA or gDNA.

Original handling: Reference gene primer amplification in the assay estimated nucleated cell counts. Assay: immunoSEQ multiplex PCR; the TCRdb copy retains only in-frame clones and omits some. V, J and clone size are taken as reported in that table, and D and trimming were inferred from the DNA itself. The sample consists of under 200,000 clones, about 88% of them appearing once. There are 16 residues in the CDR3. Germline CDR1 LNHDA, CDR2 SQIVND (reference sequence). The junction had 8 bases not matched to a gene; V was cut back by 7 bases and J by 4 bases. The sequencing sample was made of peripheral blood. The chain recombines TRBV19 with TRBJ1-5; 12 bases map to TRBD1. The TCR comes from a man aged 60-69 years with acute or convalescent COVID-19. As DNA, the CDR3 is TGTGCCAGTAACTCGGGACAGGGGGCTTTTAATCAGCCCCAGCATTTT. Translation: CASNSGQGAFNQPQHF.